This T cell receptor beta chain came from a study of T cell responses to AZD1222 COVID-19 vaccine. General observations from the study: All repertoire sampling was performed exclusively after the peak T cell response. Recipients of AZD1222 seropositive at baseline numbered only 6 or 7.

Repertoires were generated with immunoSEQ multiplex PCR, while TCRdb's copy carries only in-frame clones and drops some. Found here are about 120,000 clones, 70% to 90% of them singletons; the top ten hold 8.4%. The CDR3 contains 17 residues. Deletions cut 4 bases from V and 2 bases from J, with 20 bases between. Germline V gene sequence: CDR1 SGHVS, CDR2 FNYEAQ. On this clone: Antigen unknown.

The receptor comes from an adult in good health. The J gene is TRBJ1-2, the V gene TRBV7-6; no clear D gene. The source was peripheral blood, collected on day 0 of AZD1222 vaccination. Here the CDR3 DNA reads TGTGCCAGCAGCTCGGGCGATCGAGGACCCTGGAACTATGGCTACACCTTC. Translated, it gives CASSSGDRGPWNYGYTF.